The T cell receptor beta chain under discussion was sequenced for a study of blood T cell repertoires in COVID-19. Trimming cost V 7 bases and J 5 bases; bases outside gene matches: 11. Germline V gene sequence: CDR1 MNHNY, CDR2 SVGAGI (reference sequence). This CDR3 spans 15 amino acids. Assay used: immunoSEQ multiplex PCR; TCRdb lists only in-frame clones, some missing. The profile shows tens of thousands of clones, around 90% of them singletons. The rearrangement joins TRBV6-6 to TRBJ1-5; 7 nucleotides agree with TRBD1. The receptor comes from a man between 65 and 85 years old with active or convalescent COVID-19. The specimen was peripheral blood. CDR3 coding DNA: TGTGCCAGCACTCCACGACAGGGTGTTTATCAGCCCCAGCATTTT. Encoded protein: CASTPRQGVYQPQHF.